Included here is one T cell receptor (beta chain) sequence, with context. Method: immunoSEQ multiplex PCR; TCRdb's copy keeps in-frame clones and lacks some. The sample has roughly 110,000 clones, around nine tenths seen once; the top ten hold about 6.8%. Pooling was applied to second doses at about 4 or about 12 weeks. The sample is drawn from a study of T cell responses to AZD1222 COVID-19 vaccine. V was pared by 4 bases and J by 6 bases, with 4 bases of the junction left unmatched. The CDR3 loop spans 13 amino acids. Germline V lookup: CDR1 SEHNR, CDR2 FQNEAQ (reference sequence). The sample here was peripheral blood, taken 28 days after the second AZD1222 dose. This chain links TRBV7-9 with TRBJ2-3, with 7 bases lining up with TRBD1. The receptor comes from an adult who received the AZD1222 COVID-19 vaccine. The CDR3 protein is CASSSEQGDTQYF. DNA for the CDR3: TGTGCCAGCAGCTCGGAACAGGGGGATACGCAGTATTTT.